Presented here are 17 T cell receptor beta chains from one specimen sequenced in a study of blood T cell repertoires in COVID-19. Assay: immunoSEQ multiplex PCR; the TCRdb copy retains only in-frame clones and omits some. Of 300,000 to 350,000 clones listed, around 83% were seen once; the top ten hold 3%. Sequenced material: peripheral blood. All receptors come from a man aged 25 to 45 with active or convalescent COVID-19.

V gene TRBV7-3 combines with J gene TRBJ2-1; the match to TRBD2 covers 10 bases. CDR1 SGHTA and CDR2 FQGTGA come from the germline V gene. This CDR3 has 17 residues. The J segment lost 1 base and the V segment lost 6 bases, leaving 9 bases of the junction unmatched. CDR3 sequence: CASRTPSGGLSYNEQFF. Written as DNA, the CDR3 is TGTGCCAGCAGGACTCCTAGCGGGGGCCTTTCCTACAATGAGCAGTTCTTC.

The rearrangement uses TRBV6-2 or TRBV6-3 and TRBJ2-5; 7 bases line up with TRBD1. This CDR3 spans 14 amino acids. The V gene end was trimmed by 5 bases and the J gene end by 7 bases; junction bases not matched to a gene: 10. In germline, CDR1 is MNHEY, CDR2 SVGEGT. In DNA, the CDR3 is TGTGCCAGCAGTCCACGCAGGGGGTATGGGACCCAGTACTTC. It codes for CASSPRRGYGTQYF.

This clone has only a few counts. The rearrangement links TRBV24-1 to TRBJ1-2; D gene unclear. The length of the CDR3 is 13 residues. Trimming shortened V by 5 bases and J by 7 bases, and 13 bases separated the two germline ends. The germline V gene encodes CDR1 KGHDR and CDR2 SFDVKD. This chain's CDR3 is CATSAPGWPGYTF. As DNA, the CDR3 is TGTGCCACCAGTGCCCCTGGCTGGCCTGGCTACACCTTC.

The genes are TRBV5-8 and TRBJ1-4; D gene uncertain. Germline CDR1 reads SGHTS; CDR2 reads YDEGEE. The CDR3 consists of 16 residues. The V end lost 0 bases, the J end lost 1 base, and 10 bases lay between the germline ends. The CDR3 DNA reads as TGTGCCAGCAGCTTGGGGCGGAAGAGAACTAATGAAAAACTGTTTTTT. Translated: CASSLGRKRTNEKLFF. Full variable domain (outside the CDR3, taken from reference TRBV5-8 and TRBJ1-4): EAGVTQSPTHLIKTRGQQATLRCSPISGHTSVYWYQQALGLGLQFLLWYDEGEERNRGNFPPRFSGRQFPNYSSELNVNALELEDSALYLCASSLGRKRTNEKLFFGSGTQLSVL.

This chain connects TRBV5-4 to TRBJ2-3, with a possible D match to TRBD2 (5 bases). The CDR3 contains 15 residues. V lost 6 bases and J 0 bases, leaving 14 bases between the germline ends. Germline V gives CDR1 SGHNT, CDR2 YYREEE (reference sequence). For the CDR3, the DNA is TGTGCCAGCACTATGAGGGCGCTGAGCACAGATACGCAGTATTTT. Protein: CASTMRALSTDTQYF.

This clone was recorded only once. J is TRBJ1-4 and V is TRBV19, with D perhaps matching TRBD1 (5 bases). The V gene's germline CDR1 is LNHDA and CDR2 SQIVND (reference sequence). This CDR3 is built from 15 residues. Trimming pared 5 bases from V and 7 bases from J, leaving 17 bases between. The CDR3 protein is CASSVTGGSSEKLFF. The CDR3 region has the DNA TGTGCCAGTAGTGTGACCGGGGGGAGCAGTGAAAAACTGTTTTTT.

The chain has TRBV28 and TRBJ1-1, with D tentatively TRBD1 (5 bases). The CDR3 extends over 14 amino acids. Germline CDR1 MDHEN, CDR2 SYDVKM. V gave up 8 bases and J gave up 1 base, with 14 bases separating them. The DNA for the CDR3 is TGTGCCAGCCTCCTACTCGGGGGGAACACTGAAGCTTTCTTT. Translated, it gives CASLLLGGNTEAFF.

The chain links TRBV19 to TRBJ2-3, with 7 nucleotides matching TRBD2. Germline CDR1 LNHDA, CDR2 SQIVND (reference sequence). Trimming at V came to 3 bases and at J to 10 bases, leaving 16 bases not matched to a gene. The CDR3 sequence is 16 residues long. CDR3: CASSIAASGGRGAQYF. CDR3 in DNA: TGTGCCAGTAGTATTGCGGCTTCGGGAGGTAGAGGTGCGCAGTATTTT.

A few counts support this clone. The chain is built from TRBV9 and TRBJ2-1; 8 bases are a match to TRBD2. V shed 3 bases and J 7 bases; nucleotides not matched to a gene: 12. Germline-derived CDR1 and CDR2 are SGDLS and YYNGEE. The CDR3 consists of 16 residues. CDR3 residues: CASSGLAGSTGNEQFF. For the CDR3, the DNA is TGTGCCAGCAGCGGGTTAGCGGGATCTACTGGGAATGAGCAGTTCTTC. Using reference TRBV9 and TRBJ2-1 for the parts outside the CDR3, the full variable domain is DSGVTQTPKHLITATGQRVTLRCSPRSGDLSVYWYQQSLDQGLQFLIQYYNGEERAKGNILERFSAQQFPDLHSELNLSSLELGDSALYFCASSGLAGSTGNEQFFGPGTRLTVL.

The J gene is TRBJ1-5, the V gene TRBV19; D gene unclear. The V gene's germline CDR1 is LNHDA and CDR2 SQIVND (reference sequence). Trimming took 5 bases from V and 4 from J, leaving 9 bases between them. The length of the CDR3 is 13 residues. The CDR3 region is CASSFDINQPQHF. The CDR3 nucleotides read TGTGCCAGTAGTTTTGACATTAATCAGCCCCAGCATTTT.

This chain connects TRBV30 to TRBJ1-2; D not certain. In germline, CDR1 is GTSNPN, CDR2 SVGIG (reference sequence). This CDR3 contains 14 residues. The V gene lost 2 bases and the J gene lost 4 bases, with 14 bases spanning the gap. CDR3 coding DNA: TGTGCCTGGAGTTCGCCTCGGGAGATCTATGGCTACACCTTC. This sequence encodes CAWSSPREIYGYTF.

The chain is built from TRBV7-3 and TRBJ1-1; D unresolved. Germline-derived CDR1 and CDR2 are SGHTA and FQGTGA. CDR3 size: 12 residues. V was trimmed by 5 bases and J by 7 bases, leaving 11 bases between them. The CDR3 here is CASSPPPGEAFF. The CDR3 coding sequence is TGTGCCAGCAGCCCACCTCCGGGTGAAGCTTTCTTT.

J is TRBJ2-6 and V is TRBV28; 7 bases fit TRBD1. From germline, CDR1 is MDHEN and CDR2 SYDVKM. Germline trimming cut 7 bases from V and 0 bases from J; bases unmatched to any gene: 18. The CDR3 totals 20 residues. The CDR3 DNA reads TGTGCCAGCAACAATCCGGGACAGACTTTTAAGAGCTCTGGGGCCAACGTCCTGACTTTC. Encoded protein: CASNNPGQTFKSSGANVLTF.

This chain links TRBV9 with TRBJ2-1; TRBD2 might be the D (5 bases). Germline loops: CDR1 SGDLS, CDR2 YYNGEE. The CDR3 sequence is 13 residues long. V was shortened by 0 bases and J by 8 bases, with 9 bases between the two germline ends. CDR3 sequence: CASSVELVDEQFF. CDR3 sequence (DNA): TGTGCCAGCAGCGTAGAACTAGTCGATGAGCAGTTCTTC.

The V call is TRBV6-4, the J call TRBJ2-1; 8 bases are a match to TRBD2. V shed 0 bases and J 4 bases; nucleotides not matched to a gene: 2. This CDR3 comprises 15 residues. Germline CDR1 MRHNA, CDR2 SNTAGT. The CDR3 reads CASSDSSGVYNEQFF. The CDR3 nucleotides read TGTGCCAGCAGTGACTCTAGCGGGGTTTACAATGAGCAGTTCTTC.

V is TRBV18 and J is TRBJ2-6; 9 bases align to TRBD1. Trimming cost V 3 bases and J 0 bases; bases outside gene matches: 6. Germline-derived CDR1 and CDR2 are KGHSH and LQKENI. This CDR3 has 18 residues. The CDR3 coding sequence is TGTGCCAGCTCACCGTTACAGGGGGCGAGCTCTGGGGCCAACGTCCTGACTTTC. It translates to CASSPLQGASSGANVLTF. Using reference TRBV18 and TRBJ2-6 for the parts outside the CDR3, the full variable domain is NAGVMQNPRHLVRRRGQEARLRCSPMKGHSHVYWYRQLPEEGLKFMVYLQKENIIDESGMPKERFSAEFPKEGPSILRIQQVVRGDSAAYFCASSPLQGASSGANVLTFGAGSRLTVL.

The CDR3 nucleotides are TGTGCCATCAGTGAGTTTGGGCTTTCCTACGAGCAGTACTTC. This translates into CAISEFGLSYEQYF. The chain is built from TRBV10-3 and TRBJ2-7; D unresolved. V was shortened by 1 base and J by 1 base, with 8 bases between the two germline ends. CDR1 ENHRY and CDR2 SYGVKD come from the germline V gene. CDR3 length: 14 residues.